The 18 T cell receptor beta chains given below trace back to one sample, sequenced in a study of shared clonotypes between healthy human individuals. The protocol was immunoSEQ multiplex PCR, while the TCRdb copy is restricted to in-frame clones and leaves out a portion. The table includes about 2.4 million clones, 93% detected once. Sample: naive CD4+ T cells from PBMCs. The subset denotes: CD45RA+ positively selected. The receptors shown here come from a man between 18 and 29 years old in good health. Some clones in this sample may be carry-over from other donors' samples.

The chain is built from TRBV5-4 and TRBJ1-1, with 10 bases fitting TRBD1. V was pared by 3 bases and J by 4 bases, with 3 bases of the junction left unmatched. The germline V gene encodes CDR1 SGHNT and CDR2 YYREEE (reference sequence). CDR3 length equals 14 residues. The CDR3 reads CASSWDRGSTEAFF. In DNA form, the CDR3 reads TGTGCCAGCAGCTGGGACAGGGGCTCCACTGAAGCTTTCTTT.

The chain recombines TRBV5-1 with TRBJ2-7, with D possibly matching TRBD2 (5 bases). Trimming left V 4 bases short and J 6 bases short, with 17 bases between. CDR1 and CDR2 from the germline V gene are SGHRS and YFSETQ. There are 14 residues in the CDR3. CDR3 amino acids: CASSQDFIEGEQYF. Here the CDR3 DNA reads TGCGCCAGCAGCCAGGACTTTATCGAGGGCGAGCAGTACTTC.

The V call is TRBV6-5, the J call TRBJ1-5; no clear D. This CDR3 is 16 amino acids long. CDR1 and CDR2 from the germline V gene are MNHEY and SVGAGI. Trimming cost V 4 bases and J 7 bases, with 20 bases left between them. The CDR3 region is CASSSNSGGTVQPQHF. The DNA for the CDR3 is TGTGCCAGCAGTTCAAACTCGGGCGGTACAGTACAGCCCCAGCATTTT.

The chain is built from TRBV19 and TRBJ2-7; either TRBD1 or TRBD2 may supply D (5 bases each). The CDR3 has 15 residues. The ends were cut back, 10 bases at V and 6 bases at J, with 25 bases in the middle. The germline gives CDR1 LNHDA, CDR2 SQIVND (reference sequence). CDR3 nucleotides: TGTGCCACAGGGTCCTCTAAACTAGGGGTTCCCGAGCAGTACTTC. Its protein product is CATGSSKLGVPEQYF. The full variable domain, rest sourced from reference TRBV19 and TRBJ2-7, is DGGITQSPKYLFRKEGQNVTLSCEQNLNHDAMYWYRQDPGQGLRLIYYSQIVNDFQKGDIAEGYSVSREKKESFPLTVTSAQKNPTAFYLCATGSSKLGVPEQYFGPGTRLTVT.

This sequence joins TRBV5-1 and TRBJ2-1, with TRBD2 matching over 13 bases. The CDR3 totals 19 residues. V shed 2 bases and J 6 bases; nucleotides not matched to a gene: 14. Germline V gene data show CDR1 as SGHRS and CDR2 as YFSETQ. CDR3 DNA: TGCGCCAGCAGCTTTCGACTAGCGGGAGGCGGGGTTGGGGGCAATGAGCAGTTCTTC. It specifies CASSFRLAGGGVGGNEQFF.

The CDR3 DNA follows: TGTGCCAGCAGTTTAATTCGGGTATCGAACACTGAAGCTTTCTTT. Protein product: CASSLIRVSNTEAFF. The J gene is TRBJ1-1, the V gene TRBV28; D not certain. V was trimmed by 2 bases and J by 1 base, leaving 11 bases between them. Germline CDR1 and CDR2: MDHEN and SYDVKM. The CDR3 sequence is 15 residues long.

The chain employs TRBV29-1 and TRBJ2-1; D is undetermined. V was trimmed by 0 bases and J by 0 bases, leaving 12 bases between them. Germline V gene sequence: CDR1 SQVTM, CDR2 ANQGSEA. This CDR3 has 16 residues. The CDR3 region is CSVEDRGGSSYNEQFF. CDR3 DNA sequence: TGCAGCGTTGAAGATCGAGGTGGAAGCTCCTACAATGAGCAGTTCTTC.

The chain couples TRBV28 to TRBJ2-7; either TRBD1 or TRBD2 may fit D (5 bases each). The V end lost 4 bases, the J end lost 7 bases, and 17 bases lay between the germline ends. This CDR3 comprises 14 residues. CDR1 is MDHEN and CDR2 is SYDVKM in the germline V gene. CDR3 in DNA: TGTGCCAGCAGTTATGAGGGCAGGGTGAGGGAGCAGTACTTC. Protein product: CASSYEGRVREQYF.

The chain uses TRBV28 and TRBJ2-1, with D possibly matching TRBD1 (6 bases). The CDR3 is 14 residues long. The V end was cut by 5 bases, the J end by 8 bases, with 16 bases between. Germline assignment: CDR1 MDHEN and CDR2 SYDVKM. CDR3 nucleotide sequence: TGTGCCAGCAGTCACCCTCTCTCAGGGGATGAGCAGTTCTTC. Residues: CASSHPLSGDEQFF.

CDR3 loop: CASRLASGISYEQYF. As DNA, the CDR3 is TGTGCCAGCAGGCTAGCGAGCGGGATCTCCTACGAGCAGTACTTC. The chain joins TRBV28 to TRBJ2-7, with 7 bases matching TRBD2. The J segment lost 0 bases and the V segment lost 6 bases, leaving 8 bases of the junction unmatched. Germline V gene data show CDR1 as MDHEN and CDR2 as SYDVKM. The CDR3 is 15 amino acids.

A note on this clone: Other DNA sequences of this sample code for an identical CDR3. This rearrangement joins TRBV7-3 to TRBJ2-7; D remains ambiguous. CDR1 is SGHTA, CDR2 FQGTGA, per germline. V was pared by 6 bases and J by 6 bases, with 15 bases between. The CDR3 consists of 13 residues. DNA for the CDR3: TGTGCCAGCAGTTTGTCGAGTTCGGGCGAGCAGTACTTC. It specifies CASSLSSSGEQYF. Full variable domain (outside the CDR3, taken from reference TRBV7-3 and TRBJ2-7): GAGVSQTPSNKVTEKGKYVELRCDPISGHTALYWYRQSLGQGPEFLIYFQGTGAADDSGLPNDRFFAVRPEGSVSTLKIQRTERGDSAVYLCASSLSSSGEQYFGPGTRLTVT.

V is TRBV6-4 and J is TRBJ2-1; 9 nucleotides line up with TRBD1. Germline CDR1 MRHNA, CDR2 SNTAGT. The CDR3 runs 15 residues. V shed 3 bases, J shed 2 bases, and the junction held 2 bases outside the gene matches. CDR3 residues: CASSERTGAYNEQFF. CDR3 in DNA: TGTGCCAGCAGTGAACGGACAGGGGCCTACAATGAGCAGTTCTTC.

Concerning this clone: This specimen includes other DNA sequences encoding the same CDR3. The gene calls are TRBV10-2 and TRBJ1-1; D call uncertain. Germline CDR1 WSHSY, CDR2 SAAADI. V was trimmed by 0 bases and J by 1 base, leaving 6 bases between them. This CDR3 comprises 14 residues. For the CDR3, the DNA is TGCGCCAGCAGTGAGTCGGGGAGGAACACTGAAGCTTTCTTT. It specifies CASSESGRNTEAFF.

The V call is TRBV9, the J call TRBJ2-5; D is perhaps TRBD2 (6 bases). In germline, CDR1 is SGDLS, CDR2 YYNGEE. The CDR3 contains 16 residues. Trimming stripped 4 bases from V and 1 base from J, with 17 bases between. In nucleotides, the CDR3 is TGTGCCAGCAGCCCGGGACTTCTGGGGCCCCAAGAGACCCAGTACTTC. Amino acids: CASSPGLLGPQETQYF. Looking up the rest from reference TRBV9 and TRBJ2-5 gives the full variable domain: DSGVTQTPKHLITATGQRVTLRCSPRSGDLSVYWYQQSLDQGLQFLIQYYNGEERAKGNILERFSAQQFPDLHSELNLSSLELGDSALYFCASSPGLLGPQETQYFGPGTRLLVL.

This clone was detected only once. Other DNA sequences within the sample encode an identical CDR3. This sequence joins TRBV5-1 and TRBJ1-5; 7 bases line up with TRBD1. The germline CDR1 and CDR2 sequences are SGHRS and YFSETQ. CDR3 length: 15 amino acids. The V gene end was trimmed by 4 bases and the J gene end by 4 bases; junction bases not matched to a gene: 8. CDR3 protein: CASSPTTGSNQPQHF. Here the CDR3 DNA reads TGCGCCAGCAGCCCGACGACAGGGAGTAATCAGCCCCAGCATTTT.

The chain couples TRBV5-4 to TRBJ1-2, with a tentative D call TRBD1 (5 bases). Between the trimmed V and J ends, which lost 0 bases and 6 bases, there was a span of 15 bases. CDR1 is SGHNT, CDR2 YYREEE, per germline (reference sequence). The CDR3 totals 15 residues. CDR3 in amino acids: CASSLEDTPRDGYTF. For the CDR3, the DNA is TGTGCCAGCAGCTTGGAGGACACCCCGCGGGATGGCTACACCTTC.

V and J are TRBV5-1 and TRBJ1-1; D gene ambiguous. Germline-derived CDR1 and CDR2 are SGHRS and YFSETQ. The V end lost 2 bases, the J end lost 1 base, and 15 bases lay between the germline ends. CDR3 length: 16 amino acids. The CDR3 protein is CASSFGTVGANTEAFF. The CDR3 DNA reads TGCGCCAGCAGCTTTGGTACCGTGGGAGCGAACACTGAAGCTTTCTTT.

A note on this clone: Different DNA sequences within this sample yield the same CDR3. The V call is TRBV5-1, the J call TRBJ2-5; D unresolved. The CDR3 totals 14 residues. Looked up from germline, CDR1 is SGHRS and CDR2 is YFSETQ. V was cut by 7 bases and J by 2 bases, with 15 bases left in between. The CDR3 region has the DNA TGCGCCAGCTCCCGCGGCGAGCCTCAAGAGACCCAGTACTTC. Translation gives CASSRGEPQETQYF. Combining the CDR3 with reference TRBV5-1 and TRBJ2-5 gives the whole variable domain KAGVTQTPRYLIKTRGQQVTLSCSPISGHRSVSWYQQTPGQGLQFLFEYFSETQRNKGNFPGRFSGRQFSNSRSEMNVSTLELGDSALYLCASSRGEPQETQYFGPGTRLLVL.